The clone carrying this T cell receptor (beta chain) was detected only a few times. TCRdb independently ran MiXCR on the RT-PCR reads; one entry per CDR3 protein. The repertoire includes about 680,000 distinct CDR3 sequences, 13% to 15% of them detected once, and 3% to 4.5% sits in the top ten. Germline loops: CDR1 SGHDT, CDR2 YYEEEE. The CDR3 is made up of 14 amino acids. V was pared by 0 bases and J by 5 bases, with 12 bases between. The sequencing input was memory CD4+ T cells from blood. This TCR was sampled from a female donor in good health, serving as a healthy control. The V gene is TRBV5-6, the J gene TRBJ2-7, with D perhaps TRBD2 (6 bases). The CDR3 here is CASSLAGRDHEQYF. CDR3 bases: TGTGCCAGCAGCTTGGCGGGGCGGGATCACGAGCAGTACTTC.